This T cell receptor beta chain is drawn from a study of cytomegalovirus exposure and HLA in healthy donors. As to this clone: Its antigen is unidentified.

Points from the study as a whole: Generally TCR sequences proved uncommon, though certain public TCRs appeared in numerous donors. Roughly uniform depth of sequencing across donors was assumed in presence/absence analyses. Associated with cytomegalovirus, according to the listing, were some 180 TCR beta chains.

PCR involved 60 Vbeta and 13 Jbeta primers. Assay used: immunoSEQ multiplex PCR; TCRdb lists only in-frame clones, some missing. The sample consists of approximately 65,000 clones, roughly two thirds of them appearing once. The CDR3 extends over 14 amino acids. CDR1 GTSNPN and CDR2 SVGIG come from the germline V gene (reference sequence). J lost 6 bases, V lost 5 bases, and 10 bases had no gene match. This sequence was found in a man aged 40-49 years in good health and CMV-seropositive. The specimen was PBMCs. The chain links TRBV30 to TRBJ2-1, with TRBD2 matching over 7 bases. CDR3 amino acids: CAWGLVGGLNEQFF. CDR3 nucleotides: TGTGCCTGGGGACTAGTGGGAGGGCTCAATGAGCAGTTCTTC.